This paragraph reports one TCR beta chain. Its cognate antigen is unknown. Germline trimming cut 1 base from V and 0 bases from J; bases unmatched to any gene: 15. Germline CDR1 reads KGHSH; CDR2 reads LQKENI. The CDR3 is 19 amino acids. Cells were CD45RO-negative CD62L-positive naive CD4 T cells sorted from PBMCs. This sample was included in a study of human versus mouse CDR3 diversity and MHC coevolution. Study-wide findings and caveats: Most of the three human donors had the lowest clonal inequality.

The assay was immunoSEQ multiplex PCR, and TCRdb's table has in-frame clones only and misses some. The profile shows some 82,000 clones, just under 95% of them singletons. The chain couples TRBV18 to TRBJ2-7; 7 nucleotides align to TRBD1. The source of this sequence is a person aged 25-75 years in good health. Sequencing input: naive CD4+ T cells from blood. The subset is: CD45RO-negative CD62L-positive naive CD4 T cells. The CDR3, as DNA: TGTGCCAGCTCACCACGAAGCCCGTCGACAGGGATGGACTCCTACGAGCAGTACTTC. Translating it yields CASSPRSPSTGMDSYEQYF.